The subject of this entry is one T cell receptor (beta chain). Its matching antigen is unknown. This sample is drawn from a study of cytomegalovirus exposure and HLA in healthy donors. Primers: 60 Vbeta forward and 13 Jbeta reverse. Data came from immunoSEQ multiplex PCR; TCRdb stores just in-frame clones and leaves some out. The repertoire holds roughly 150,000 clones, with roughly four fifths as singletons. The study's findings and limits: One variant, a missense change in DCLRE1C, was linked in a later analysis to TCR beta V- and J-gene trimming. Presence/absence analyses treated sequencing depth as roughly uniform across donors. Later analysis suggested most CMV-associated TCR beta chains were HLA-restricted. Overall, approximately 150 TCR beta chains were annotated as cytomegalovirus-associated.

The germline gives CDR1 SGHNT, CDR2 YENEEA. V gave up 1 base and J gave up 6 bases, with 4 bases separating them. The CDR3 runs to 12 residues. The sequence was collected from a girl aged 2 to 9 in good health and CMV-seropositive. Input material: PBMCs. The chain uses TRBV11-3 and TRBJ1-5; D gene uncertain. As DNA, the CDR3 is TGTGCCAGCAGCTTAGTCGGTCAGCCCCAGCATTTT. This encodes CASSLVGQPQHF.